This T cell receptor (beta chain) is drawn from a study of blood T cell repertoires in COVID-19. Looking at the study overall: Sites across the United States, Italy and Spain contributed samples from acute and convalescent COVID-19. In each case, the material was cDNA or gDNA derived from T cells, B-cell-depleted T cells, or PBMCs.

Those enrolled in Seattle joined during active infection and were followed longitudinally afterward. The germline V and J ends were trimmed by 6 bases and 7 bases, with 19 bases remaining between them. Per germline, CDR1 MNHNY and CDR2 SVGAGI (reference sequence). The CDR3 consists of 16 residues. Measured with immunoSEQ multiplex PCR; TCRdb has only the in-frame clones, and not every one. The profile shows 80,000 or so clones, roughly 81% of them singletons. This clonotype originated in a man aged 55 to 70 with COVID-19, enrolled during active disease. This chain uses TRBV6-6 with TRBJ1-6; D ambiguous. Input material: peripheral blood. The CDR3 loop reads CASSPISGEKNSPLHF. The CDR3 coding sequence is TGTGCCAGCAGCCCGATCAGCGGAGAAAAGAATTCACCCCTCCACTTT.